The rows below give T cell receptor beta chains drawn from one sample of a study of T cells after yellow fever vaccination. MiXCR, applied by TCRdb to the 5' RACE reads, yields one record per CDR3 protein. Here the sample spans tens of thousands of distinct CDR3 sequences, about 6.6% being singletons. The specimen comprised PBMCs, either bulk or a sorted T-cell subset (CD4+, CD8+, memory, or dextramer-sorted; not recorded which), sampled on the day of the first yellow fever vaccination. Receptor source: a young man who received the YFV17D yellow fever vaccine. CDR3s include the opening cysteine and the closing phenylalanine or tryptophan. The D gene is left open where the match is weak. For some rows the clone size is stated as once, few or many, or as a class when expanded; others skip it.

v_call: TRBV7-9; j_call: TRBJ1-1; clone_size: many; d_call: .; cdr3_nt: TGTGCCAGCAGCTTAGCAGGGGTCGCTGAAGCTTTCTTT; cdr3_aa: CASSLAGVAEAFF
v_call: TRBV7-2; j_call: TRBJ2-1; clone_size: medium-sized; d_call: .; cdr3_nt: TGTGCCAGCAGCTTGGGGGCTCAATCCTACAATGAGCAGTTCTTC; cdr3_aa: CASSLGAQSYNEQFF
v_call: TRBV28; j_call: TRBJ1-1; clone_size: many; d_call: .; cdr3_nt: TGTGCCAGCAGAACTACGGGGGGGTTGGTCACTGAAGCTTTCTTT; cdr3_aa: CASRTTGGLVTEAFF
v_call: TRBV7-8; j_call: TRBJ2-4; clone_size: many; d_call: .; cdr3_nt: TGTGCCAGCAGCACCAGGGTAGCCAAAAACATTCAGTACTTC; cdr3_aa: CASSTRVAKNIQYF
v_call: TRBV5-1; j_call: TRBJ2-3; clone_size: many; d_call: TRBD2; cdr3_nt: TGCGCCAGCAGCTTGGCTACTAGCGGGGGAACAGATACGCAGTATTTT; cdr3_aa: CASSLATSGGTDTQYF
v_call: TRBV5-6; j_call: TRBJ1-1; clone_size: few; d_call: .; cdr3_nt: TGTGCCAGCAGGACTACAGGGATGAACACTGAAGCTTTCTTT; cdr3_aa: CASRTTGMNTEAFF
v_call: TRBV27; j_call: TRBJ2-1; clone_size: many; d_call: .; cdr3_nt: TGTGCCAGCAGTCTGGGGGGGCCCAACAGCAATGAGCAGTTCTTC; cdr3_aa: CASSLGGPNSNEQFF
v_call: TRBV3-1; j_call: TRBJ1-5; clone_size: .; d_call: TRBD1; cdr3_nt: TGTGCCAGCAGCACGGACAGGTCTCAGCCCCAGCATTTT; cdr3_aa: CASSTDRSQPQHF
v_call: TRBV7-9; j_call: TRBJ1-4; clone_size: .; d_call: .; cdr3_nt: TGTGCCAGCAGCTTCCAGGCAACTAATGAAAAACTGTTTTTT; cdr3_aa: CASSFQATNEKLFF
v_call: TRBV6-5; j_call: TRBJ1-2; clone_size: many; d_call: TRBD1; cdr3_nt: TGTGCCAGCAGTTACCGGACAGGCGAAGGCTACACCTTC; cdr3_aa: CASSYRTGEGYTF
v_call: TRBV5-1; j_call: TRBJ1-1; clone_size: many; d_call: TRBD1; cdr3_nt: TGCGCCAGCAGCTTGGCCGGGACAGCTGACACTGAAGCTTTCTTT; cdr3_aa: CASSLAGTADTEAFF
v_call: TRBV6-2/TRBV6-3; j_call: TRBJ2-2; clone_size: many; d_call: .; cdr3_nt: TGTGCCAGCAGCAGAGGGGGGGCTATGAGCACCGGGGAGCTGTTTTTT; cdr3_aa: CASSRGGAMSTGELFF
v_call: TRBV18; j_call: TRBJ2-3; clone_size: few; d_call: .; cdr3_nt: TGTGCCAGCTCACCACCTAGGATTTTTAGCACAGATACGCAGTATTTT; cdr3_aa: CASSPPRIFSTDTQYF
v_call: TRBV7-2; j_call: TRBJ2-7; clone_size: many; d_call: TRBD2; cdr3_nt: TGTGCCAGCAGAAAGGGACTAGCGGGGGATGAGCAGTACTTC; cdr3_aa: CASRKGLAGDEQYF
v_call: TRBV24-1; j_call: TRBJ2-1; clone_size: many; d_call: .; cdr3_nt: TGTGCCACCAGTGACCCCGACGGGAGCTCCTACAATGAGCAGTTCTTC; cdr3_aa: CATSDPDGSSYNEQFF
v_call: TRBV6-2/TRBV6-3; j_call: TRBJ2-7; clone_size: .; d_call: .; cdr3_nt: TGTGCCAGCACACCTTCGACAAGGGGCCGACGCCGATACTTC; cdr3_aa: CASTPSTRGRRRYF
v_call: TRBV20-1; j_call: TRBJ2-1; clone_size: many; d_call: .; cdr3_nt: TGCAGTGCTAGAGAGGACCGGCTTTCCTACAATGAGCAGTTCTTC; cdr3_aa: CSAREDRLSYNEQFF
v_call: TRBV5-1; j_call: TRBJ2-5; clone_size: .; d_call: .; cdr3_nt: TGCGCCAGCAGCTTTTTTGGACCCCAAGAGACCCAGTACTTC; cdr3_aa: CASSFFGPQETQYF
v_call: TRBV4-1; j_call: TRBJ2-3; clone_size: many; d_call: .; cdr3_nt: TGCGCCAGCAGCCAAGGGGTTCTGCAAGATACGCAGTATTTT; cdr3_aa: CASSQGVLQDTQYF
v_call: TRBV4-1; j_call: TRBJ1-2; clone_size: many; d_call: .; cdr3_nt: TGCGCCAGCAGCCAATTTCGTAGGGATACCCGCAACTATGGCTACACCTTC; cdr3_aa: CASSQFRRDTRNYGYTF
v_call: TRBV12-3/TRBV12-4; j_call: TRBJ2-1; clone_size: many; d_call: .; cdr3_nt: TGTGCCAGCAGTTTATGGACCAGCTCCTACAATGAGCAGTTCTTC; cdr3_aa: CASSLWTSSYNEQFF
v_call: TRBV5-8; j_call: TRBJ2-1; clone_size: many; d_call: .; cdr3_nt: TGTGCCAGCAGCTTGTTTTCCGGGCGCGTCTACAATGAGCAGTTCTTC; cdr3_aa: CASSLFSGRVYNEQFF
v_call: TRBV7-8; j_call: TRBJ1-1; clone_size: many; d_call: .; cdr3_nt: TGTGCCAGCAGCTTAATAGGGAACACTGAAGCTTTCTTT; cdr3_aa: CASSLIGNTEAFF
v_call: TRBV12-3/TRBV12-4; j_call: TRBJ1-1; clone_size: many; d_call: .; cdr3_nt: TGTGCCAGCAGTCTCCCGGGAGGGGCCACTGAAGCTTTCTTT; cdr3_aa: CASSLPGGATEAFF
v_call: TRBV20-1; j_call: TRBJ2-7; clone_size: many; d_call: TRBD1; cdr3_nt: TGCAGTGCCATTAGTGCGGGACAGGGGGGGATCGAGCAGTACTTC; cdr3_aa: CSAISAGQGGIEQYF
v_call: TRBV4-3; j_call: TRBJ1-3; clone_size: few; d_call: TRBD1; cdr3_nt: TGCGCCAGCAGCCCGACGACAGGGCAGTACTCTGGAAACACCATATATTTT; cdr3_aa: CASSPTTGQYSGNTIYF
v_call: TRBV20-1; j_call: TRBJ2-5; clone_size: many; d_call: .; cdr3_nt: TGCAGTGCTAGGGATGGGGGATGGGGGGAGACCCAGTACTTC; cdr3_aa: CSARDGGWGETQYF
v_call: TRBV9; j_call: TRBJ1-1; clone_size: many; d_call: .; cdr3_nt: TGTGCCAGCAGCGTAGCCCCTTGGGGGGCCATGAACACTGAAGCTTTCTTT; cdr3_aa: CASSVAPWGAMNTEAFF
v_call: TRBV29-1; j_call: TRBJ1-1; clone_size: many; d_call: .; cdr3_nt: TGCAGCGGAATACTGGCAGGGTCTGAAGCTTTCTTT; cdr3_aa: CSGILAGSEAFF
v_call: TRBV7-9; j_call: TRBJ2-5; clone_size: many; d_call: .; cdr3_nt: TGTGCCAGCAGCTCCCGCTATGACCGAATGGGAAAGGAGACCCAGTACTTC; cdr3_aa: CASSSRYDRMGKETQYF
v_call: TRBV7-3; j_call: TRBJ2-3; clone_size: many; d_call: .; cdr3_nt: TGTGCCAGCAGCTTCGGGGGGCCCACAGATACGCAGTATTTT; cdr3_aa: CASSFGGPTDTQYF
v_call: TRBV4-3; j_call: TRBJ2-5; clone_size: many; d_call: .; cdr3_nt: TGCGCCAGCAGCCAAGGGAGGACCCGCGGGACCCAGTACTTC; cdr3_aa: CASSQGRTRGTQYF
v_call: TRBV5-1; j_call: TRBJ1-1; clone_size: few; d_call: .; cdr3_nt: TGCGCCAGCAGCGGACCCGGCTCTACACTAGAAGCTTTCTTT; cdr3_aa: CASSGPGSTLEAFF
v_call: TRBV3-1; j_call: TRBJ2-2; clone_size: many; d_call: .; cdr3_nt: TGTGCCAGCAGCCAATCGGTCACCGGGGAGCTGTTTTTT; cdr3_aa: CASSQSVTGELFF
v_call: TRBV5-1; j_call: TRBJ2-5; clone_size: .; d_call: TRBD2; cdr3_nt: TGCGCCAGCAGCTTGTTTCCAGCGGGGGCCGGGGAGACCCAGTACTTC; cdr3_aa: CASSLFPAGAGETQYF
v_call: TRBV7-9; j_call: TRBJ1-2; clone_size: .; d_call: .; cdr3_nt: TGTGCCAGCAGCTTGGAGGTGGGGGGCTACACCTTC; cdr3_aa: CASSLEVGGYTF
v_call: TRBV28; j_call: TRBJ1-3; clone_size: many; d_call: .; cdr3_nt: TGTGCCACTCAGGACGGGAGCTCTGGAAACACCATATATTTT; cdr3_aa: CATQDGSSGNTIYF
v_call: TRBV6-2/TRBV6-3; j_call: TRBJ2-7; clone_size: medium-sized; d_call: TRBD2; cdr3_nt: TGTGCCAGCAGTTCCCTCACTAGCGGGGGGATTTCCTACGAGCAGTACTTC; cdr3_aa: CASSSLTSGGISYEQYF
v_call: TRBV25-1; j_call: TRBJ1-1; clone_size: few; d_call: .; cdr3_nt: TGTGCCAGCAGGCGGAACACTGAAGCTTTCTTT; cdr3_aa: CASRRNTEAFF
v_call: TRBV27; j_call: TRBJ1-6; clone_size: many; d_call: .; cdr3_nt: TGTGCCAGCAGTTTAAGCCAGGGGCGTTCACCCCTCCACTTT; cdr3_aa: CASSLSQGRSPLHF
v_call: TRBV7-2; j_call: TRBJ2-2; clone_size: few; d_call: .; cdr3_nt: TGTGCCAGCAGCTCGGGCCGTACCGGGGAGCTGTTTTTT; cdr3_aa: CASSSGRTGELFF
v_call: TRBV28; j_call: TRBJ2-1; clone_size: many; d_call: .; cdr3_nt: TGTGCCCTGCTGGCGTCGGGGGCCTCCTACAATGAGCAGTTCTTC; cdr3_aa: CALLASGASYNEQFF
v_call: TRBV3-1; j_call: TRBJ2-2; clone_size: .; d_call: .; cdr3_nt: TGTGCCAGCAGCAAGAGGGGCAGTAACACCGGGGAGCTGTTTTTT; cdr3_aa: CASSKRGSNTGELFF
v_call: TRBV7-2; j_call: TRBJ2-2; clone_size: .; d_call: .; cdr3_nt: TGTGCCAGCAGCTTCGGGGGCGAGACCGGGGAGCTGTTTTTT; cdr3_aa: CASSFGGETGELFF
v_call: TRBV7-9; j_call: TRBJ1-2; clone_size: many; d_call: .; cdr3_nt: TGTGCCAGCAGCGGCCCGGATCCTGTCGGGGATGGCTACACCTTC; cdr3_aa: CASSGPDPVGDGYTF
v_call: TRBV5-1; j_call: TRBJ2-5; clone_size: many; d_call: .; cdr3_nt: TGCGCCAGCAGCACCGCAGGGGTCTCGGGAGAGACCCAGTACTTC; cdr3_aa: CASSTAGVSGETQYF
v_call: TRBV12-5; j_call: TRBJ1-6; clone_size: many; d_call: TRBD1; cdr3_nt: TGTGCTAGTGGTTTACAGGGGGATTCACCCCTCCACTTT; cdr3_aa: CASGLQGDSPLHF
v_call: TRBV2; j_call: TRBJ2-1; clone_size: many; d_call: .; cdr3_nt: TGTGCCAGCAGGGACACAGGGACTGAGCAGTTCTTC; cdr3_aa: CASRDTGTEQFF